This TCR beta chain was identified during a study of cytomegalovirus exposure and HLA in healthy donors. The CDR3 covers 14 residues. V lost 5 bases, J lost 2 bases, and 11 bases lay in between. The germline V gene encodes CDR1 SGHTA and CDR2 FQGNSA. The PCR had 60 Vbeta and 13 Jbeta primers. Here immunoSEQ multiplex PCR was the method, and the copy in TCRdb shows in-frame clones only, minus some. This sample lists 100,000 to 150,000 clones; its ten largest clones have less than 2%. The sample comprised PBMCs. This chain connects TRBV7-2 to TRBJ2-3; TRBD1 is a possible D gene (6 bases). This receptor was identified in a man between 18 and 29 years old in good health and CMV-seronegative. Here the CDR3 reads CASSLTGHTDTQYF. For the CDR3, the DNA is TGTGCCAGCAGCCTTACAGGGCACACAGATACGCAGTATTTT.